This T cell receptor beta chain was obtained from a study of CD8 T cells in Susac syndrome. The germline CDR1 and CDR2 sequences are DFQATT and SNEGSKA (reference sequence). The V gene lost 5 bases and the J gene lost 6 bases, with 20 bases spanning the gap. The CDR3 loop spans 14 amino acids. Purification of the CD8+ and CD4+ T cells relied on negative isolation, and TEMRA cells underwent FACS enrichment. An amount of RNA that ranged from 0.5 to 1 ug was reverse transcribed with random hexamers. One entry per CDR3 protein, called by TCRdb with MiXCR from the immunoSEQ multiplex PCR reads. The repertoire consists of about 200,000 distinct CDR3 sequences, with roughly 94% occurring once and the leading ten covering about 0.08%.

The rearrangement links TRBV20-1 to TRBJ2-7; D may be TRBD2 (6 bases). Sequencing used CD4+ T cells from PBMCs. The sequence came from a human donor with multiple sclerosis. CDR3 protein: CSAAGWGFSGEQYF. The CDR3 DNA is TGCAGTGCTGCGGGGTGGGGGTTTTCGGGCGAGCAGTACTTC.